This TCR beta chain derives from a study of blood T cell repertoires in COVID-19. Study as a whole: From T cells, B-cell-depleted T cells, or PBMCs came the material, which was cDNA or gDNA.

Produced via immunoSEQ multiplex PCR; TCRdb's table is partial and in-frame only. The data hold 70,000 to 95,000 clones, with over 80% observed a single time. The CDR3 runs to 17 residues. V was pared by 5 bases and J by 1 base, with 10 bases of the junction left unmatched. Germline V CDR1 and CDR2: SGHTA, FQGNSA. This clonotype was obtained from a man aged 50 to 60 with active COVID-19. Sequenced sample: peripheral blood. The J gene is TRBJ1-2, the V gene TRBV7-2; 10 bases align to TRBD1. CDR3 nucleotides: TGTGCCAGCAGCCTAGGGACAGGGGCTGGTCTTAACTATGGCTACACCTTC. It encodes CASSLGTGAGLNYGYTF.